A single sample is the source of the 14 T cell receptor beta chains below, sequenced in a study of cytomegalovirus exposure and HLA in healthy donors. The PCR employed 60 Vbeta primers together with 13 Jbeta primers. Using immunoSEQ multiplex PCR, the repertoire was profiled, and TCRdb retains in-frame clones only, with some absent. The sample has tens of thousands of clones, roughly 73% seen once; the top ten hold roughly 2%. What was sequenced was PBMCs. All receptors come from a man aged 40-50 years in good health and CMV-seronegative.

This chain joins TRBV25-1 and TRBJ1-1; 12 bases match TRBD1. The CDR3 consists of 16 residues. After removal of 1 base from V and 5 bases from J, the junction contained 5 bases not matched to a gene. Germline CDR1 and CDR2: MGHDK and SYGVNS. The CDR3 loop is CASSEWGQGAKTEAFF. CDR3 nucleotide sequence: TGTGCCAGCAGTGAATGGGGACAGGGGGCAAAGACTGAAGCTTTCTTT. Variable domain in full (rest from reference TRBV25-1 and TRBJ1-1): EADIYQTPRYLVIGTGKKITLECSQTMGHDKMYWYQQDPGMELHLIHYSYGVNSTEKGDLSSESTVSRIRTEHFPLTLESARPSHTSQYLCASSEWGQGAKTEAFFGQGTRLTVV.

A few counts support this clone. The CDR3 sequence: CAISDLRDEGTGANVLTF. The CDR3 DNA follows: TGTGCCATCAGTGATCTGCGCGATGAGGGTACAGGGGCCAACGTCCTGACTTTC. The V gene is TRBV10-3, the J gene TRBJ2-6; perhaps TRBD2 as D (5 bases). The CDR3 length is 18 residues. The V and J ends lost 3 bases and 4 bases respectively, with 19 bases between them. Germline V CDR1 and CDR2: ENHRY, SYGVKD.

The J gene is TRBJ1-2, the V gene TRBV2, with D unresolved. Between the trimmed V and J ends, which lost 4 bases and 6 bases, there was a span of 18 bases. The CDR3 consists of 15 residues. CDR1 and CDR2 (germline): SNHLY, FYNNEI. The CDR3 region has the DNA TGTGCCAGCAGTGCGGCTTCTAGAGGCTGGGATGGCTACACCTTC. Its protein is CASSAASRGWDGYTF.

The rearrangement uses TRBV7-2 and TRBJ2-3, with TRBD1 matching over 9 bases. V shed 5 bases, J shed 4 bases, and the junction held 7 bases outside the gene matches. The CDR3 runs 15 residues. Germline V lookup: CDR1 SGHTA, CDR2 FQGNSA. CDR3 nucleotide sequence: TGTGCCAGCAGCCCGGGACAGGGCTTCCCAGATACGCAGTATTTT. It encodes CASSPGQGFPDTQYF.

The V gene is TRBV28, the J gene TRBJ1-5; D may be TRBD1 (5 bases). CDR3 size: 14 residues. Trimming removed 6 bases at V and 3 bases at J, with 12 bases between. The germline CDR1 and CDR2 sequences are MDHEN and SYDVKM. The CDR3 bases are TGTGCCAGCAGGGGTGGGGGGATCAATCAGCCCCAGCATTTT. Translated, it gives CASRGGGINQPQHF.

V gene TRBV5-1 combines with J gene TRBJ1-2; D not certain. There are 15 residues in the CDR3. Germline CDR1 SGHRS, CDR2 YFSETQ. With 4 bases removed from V and 3 bases from J, the gap between germline ends came to 16 bases. CDR3 sequence: CASSPTTSQDYGYTF. The CDR3 DNA follows: TGCGCCAGCAGCCCCACCACTTCCCAAGACTATGGCTACACCTTC. The variable domain in full, completed from reference TRBV5-1 and TRBJ1-2, reads KAGVTQTPRYLIKTRGQQVTLSCSPISGHRSVSWYQQTPGQGLQFLFEYFSETQRNKGNFPGRFSGRQFSNSRSEMNVSTLELGDSALYLCASSPTTSQDYGYTFGSGTRLTVV.

This sequence joins TRBV30 and TRBJ2-5; D gene unclear. Trimming cost V 2 bases and J 7 bases, with 14 bases left between them. This CDR3 comprises 13 residues. Germline V gene sequence: CDR1 GTSNPN, CDR2 SVGIG (reference sequence). This chain's CDR3 is CAWSTAEDGTQYF. CDR3 coding DNA: TGTGCCTGGAGTACGGCGGAAGACGGGACCCAGTACTTC.

The rearrangement links TRBV2 to TRBJ2-3, with TRBD2 matching over 13 bases. The germline V gene has CDR1 SNHLY and CDR2 FYNNEI. This CDR3 is 15 amino acids long. J was trimmed by 6 bases and V by 4 bases; bases with no gene match: 4. This chain's CDR3 is CASSAGLAGADTQYF. CDR3 nucleotides: TGTGCCAGCAGTGCCGGACTAGCGGGAGCCGATACGCAGTATTTT.

This chain links TRBV5-1 with TRBJ2-1, with 10 bases identical to TRBD2. This CDR3 is built from 17 residues. After removal of 1 base from V and 5 bases from J, the junction contained 9 bases not matched to a gene. CDR1 and CDR2 (germline): SGHRS, YFSETQ. The CDR3 sequence is CASSLRGSLAGDNEQFF. The CDR3 bases are TGCGCCAGCAGCTTGCGAGGCTCCCTAGCGGGAGACAATGAGCAGTTCTTC. Drawing the rest from reference TRBV5-1 and TRBJ2-1, the complete variable domain is KAGVTQTPRYLIKTRGQQVTLSCSPISGHRSVSWYQQTPGQGLQFLFEYFSETQRNKGNFPGRFSGRQFSNSRSEMNVSTLELGDSALYLCASSLRGSLAGDNEQFFGPGTRLTVL.

This chain links TRBV6-5 with TRBJ2-7, with 7 bases matching TRBD1. This CDR3 spans 14 amino acids. Looked up from germline, CDR1 is MNHEY and CDR2 is SVGAGI. Trimming removed 6 bases from V and 5 bases from J; junction bases left unmatched: 10. The CDR3 reads CASSRGQAFNEQYF. In nucleotides, the CDR3 is TGTGCCAGCAGCCGCGGACAGGCTTTCAACGAGCAGTACTTC.

In nucleotides, the CDR3 is TGTGCCAGCAGCCCCGGGACTAGCAGGAACACCGGGGAGCTGTTTTTT. It specifies CASSPGTSRNTGELFF. The chain employs TRBV27 and TRBJ2-2, with 9 bases lining up with TRBD2. V shed 6 bases, J shed 1 base, and the junction held 6 bases outside the gene matches. The germline gives CDR1 MNHEY, CDR2 SMNVEV (reference sequence). This CDR3 is built from 16 residues.

This chain uses TRBV28 with TRBJ1-3, with D perhaps TRBD1 (6 bases). The germline V and J ends were trimmed by 5 bases and 0 bases, with 11 bases remaining between them. Per germline, CDR1 MDHEN and CDR2 SYDVKM. The CDR3 is 15 residues long. The CDR3 DNA reads as TGTGCCAGCAGTGTAACAGGGATCTCTGGAAACACCATATATTTT. Amino acid sequence: CASSVTGISGNTIYF. Complete variable domain (other parts from reference TRBV28 and TRBJ1-3): DVKVTQSSRYLVKRTGEKVFLECVQDMDHENMFWYRQDPGLGLRLIYFSYDVKMKEKGDIPEGYSVSREKKERFSLILESASTNQTSMYLCASSVTGISGNTIYFGEGSWLTVV.

V gene TRBV5-8 combines with J gene TRBJ2-7; 7 positions match TRBD1. Germline assignment: CDR1 SGHTS and CDR2 YDEGEE. J was trimmed by 0 bases and V by 4 bases; bases with no gene match: 10. CDR3 size: 16 residues. The CDR3 spells CASSTPRDSTSYEQYF. As DNA, the CDR3 is TGTGCCAGCAGCACACCCCGGGACAGCACCTCCTACGAGCAGTACTTC.

J is TRBJ2-7 and V is TRBV6-1; the match to TRBD1 covers 12 bases. Germline loops: CDR1 MNHNS, CDR2 SASEGT. J was trimmed by 5 bases and V by 2 bases; bases with no gene match: 7. The CDR3 is 16 amino acids. As DNA, the CDR3 is TGTGCCAGCAGTGAACTCGGGACAGGGGGCTTAAACGAGCAGTACTTC. Amino acid sequence: CASSELGTGGLNEQYF.